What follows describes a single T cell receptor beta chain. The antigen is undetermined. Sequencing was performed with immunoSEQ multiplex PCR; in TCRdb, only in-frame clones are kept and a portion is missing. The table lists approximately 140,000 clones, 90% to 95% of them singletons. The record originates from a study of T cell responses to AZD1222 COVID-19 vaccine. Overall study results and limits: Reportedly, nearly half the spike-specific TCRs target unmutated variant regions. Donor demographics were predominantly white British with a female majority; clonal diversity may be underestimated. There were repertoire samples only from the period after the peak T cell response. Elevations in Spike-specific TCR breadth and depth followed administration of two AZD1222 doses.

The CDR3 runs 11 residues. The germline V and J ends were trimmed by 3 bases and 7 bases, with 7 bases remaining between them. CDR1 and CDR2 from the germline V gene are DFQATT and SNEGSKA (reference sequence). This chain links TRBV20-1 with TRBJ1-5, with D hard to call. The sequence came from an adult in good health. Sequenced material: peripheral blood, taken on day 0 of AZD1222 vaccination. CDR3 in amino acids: CSASSGQPQHF. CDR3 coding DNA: TGCAGTGCTAGCTCCGGGCAGCCCCAGCATTTT.